This note documents a single T cell receptor (beta chain) sequence. This record belongs to a study of cytomegalovirus exposure and HLA in healthy donors. Use of 60 Vbeta and 13 Jbeta primers characterized the PCR. The method was immunoSEQ multiplex PCR; TCRdb's version includes in-frame clones alone and lacks a portion of them. The sample holds tens of thousands of clones, approximately 71% seen once. The CDR3 loop spans 15 amino acids. V lost 8 bases and J lost 5; bases outside the gene matches: 9. Germline V lookup: CDR1 SGHAT, CDR2 FQNNGV. This sequence was found in a middle-aged woman in good health and CMV-seropositive. Specimen: PBMCs. V gene TRBV11-2 combines with J gene TRBJ2-7; 13 bases match TRBD2. The CDR3 DNA sequence: TGTGCCAGCTCCACTAGCGGGGGGGCGACACACGAGCAGTACTTC. Amino acid sequence: CASSTSGGATHEQYF. Full variable domain (outside the CDR3, taken from reference TRBV11-2 and TRBJ2-7): EAGVAQSPRYKIIEKRQSVAFWCNPISGHATLYWYQQILGQGPKLLIQFQNNGVVDDSQLPKDRFSAERLKGVDSTLKIQPAKLEDSAVYLCASSTSGGATHEQYFGPGTRLTVT.